Below, one T cell receptor (beta chain) is given with its context. Which antigen it targets is not known. No qualities accompany the bases; no much larger clone lies one base away. The same CDR3 is also encoded by other DNA sequences in this sample. Based on the germline V gene, the CDR1 and CDR2 sequences are SGHRS and YFSETQ. The CDR3 contains 13 residues, cysteine and phenylalanine counted. The read is trimmed to its CDR3 DNA, 39 bases read in frame from base 1. V gives up 0 bases and J gives up 6 bases, and the segment between their germline ends measures 10 bases. This record belongs to a study of OX40 agonist ivuxolimab in advanced cancers. Study-level background: Ivuxolimab was an agonistic, fully human IgG2 monoclonal antibody directed against OX40 (CD134), a costimulatory receptor. Intravenous ivuxolimab was administered to patients every 2 weeks at six dose levels: 0.01, 0.1, 0.3, 1.5, 3 and 10 mg/kg. Among the roughly 54 dose-escalation patients, around 20 had hepatocellular carcinoma, roughly 15 melanoma, 9 renal cell carcinoma and 9 head and neck cancer. In the dose-escalation cohort, more than 75% of patients were male, and the mean age was approximately 60 years, with a range of about 23 to 90. Patients were allowed to have had prior anti-PD-1, anti-PD-L1 or anti-CTLA-4 therapy, and 40% to 45% of the dose-escalation patients had previously received checkpoint inhibitors. Three dose-escalation patients achieved partial responses, one with hepatocellular carcinoma and two with cutaneous melanoma. The purpose of peripheral TCRbeta sequencing was to test whether ivuxolimab changed TCR sequence diversity and led to clonal T-cell expansion. The paper describes the monotherapy dose-escalation part (N ≈ 52 patients) of the phase I trial of ivuxolimab.

To sequence the TCRbeta CDR3 region, genomic DNA was isolated from the sorted cells. The immunoSEQ Assay was used to sequence the TCRbeta CDR3 regions. Here the immuneACCESS table is served through TCRdb, limited to in-frame sequences with V and J called. Missing clones are a known gap in these copies; in checked studies unresolved V genes cover under half, and the rest lacks a known reason. For this sample there are approximately 45,000 clones; about 95% appear just once. 11% of the sample lies in the top ten. General conclusions and limits of the study: Low levels of normalized T-cell clonal expansion were also seen in some patients who did not respond. In partial responders in the 0.1-3.0 mg/kg groups, normalized peripheral clonal expansion was found to be among the lowest, especially among CD8+ T cells. At doses of 0.1 to 3.0 mg/kg, clonal expansion of both CD4+ and CD8+ blood T cells was observed from baseline to week 6. Which antigens the clonally expanded peripheral T cells were specific for was not determined. After ivuxolimab, expanded clones were on average more numerous among CD8+ T cells than among CD4+ T cells.

Patients with autoimmune disease history or receiving systemic immunosuppression were excluded from the trial. In every dose cohort, peripheral blood was drawn for TCR sequencing at baseline, cycle 4 day 1, and cycle 7 day 1. Samples came from an open-label, multicenter, first-in-human phase I dose-escalation trial of ivuxolimab. The trial enrolled adults with locally advanced or metastatic head and neck squamous cell, hepatocellular, melanoma or renal cell carcinoma. CD4+ and CD8+ T cells were sorted separately from peripheral blood before TCR sequencing. The clonotype comes from an adult with an advanced solid tumor such as melanoma, head and neck, liver or kidney cancer. The source material was CD4+ or CD8+ T cells sorted from blood, sampled in a trial of the OX40 agonist ivuxolimab. The chain links TRBV5-1 with TRBJ2-7; the best D guess is TRBD1, with 6 bases matching. DNA sequence: TGCGCCAGCAGCTTGGGGACAGAGGGCGAGCAGTACTTC. The encoded protein is CASSLGTEGEQYF.